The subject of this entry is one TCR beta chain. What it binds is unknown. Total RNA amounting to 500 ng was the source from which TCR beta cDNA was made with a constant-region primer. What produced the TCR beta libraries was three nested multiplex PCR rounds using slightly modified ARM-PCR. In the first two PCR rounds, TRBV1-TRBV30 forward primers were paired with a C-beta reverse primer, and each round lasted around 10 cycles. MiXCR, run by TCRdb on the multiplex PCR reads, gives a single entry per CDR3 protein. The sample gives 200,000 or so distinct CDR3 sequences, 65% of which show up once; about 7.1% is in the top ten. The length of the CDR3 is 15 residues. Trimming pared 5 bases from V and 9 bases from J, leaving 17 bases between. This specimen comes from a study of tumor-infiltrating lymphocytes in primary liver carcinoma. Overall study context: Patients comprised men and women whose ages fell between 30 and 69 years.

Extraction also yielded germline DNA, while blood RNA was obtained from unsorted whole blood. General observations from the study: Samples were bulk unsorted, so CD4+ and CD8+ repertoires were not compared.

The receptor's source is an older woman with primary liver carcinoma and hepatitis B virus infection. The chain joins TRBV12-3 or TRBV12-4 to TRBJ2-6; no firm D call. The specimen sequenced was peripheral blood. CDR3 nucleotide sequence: TGTGCCAGCAGTGGACGACATGGTGGGATCAACGTCCTGACTTTC. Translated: CASSGRHGGINVLTF.